These 18 T cell receptor beta chains share one sample of origin, sequenced in a study of regulatory T cells in long-lasting Graves disease. Arm-PCR of CDR3 regions and iRepertoire HTBI primers were used to build TCR beta libraries. TCRdb re-derived calls from the multiplex PCR reads in MiXCR, one entry per CDR3 protein. Of about 620,000 distinct CDR3 sequences detected, about 16% appear once; the ten largest clones hold 18%. As for time point: newly diagnosed GD, antithyroid drugs for less than 3 months. Extracted PBMC RNA gave rise to the TCR library. These sequences were also reported in another study, on T cells in Graves' hyperthyroidism and ophthalmopathy.

The material sequenced was peripheral blood mononuclear cells (PBMCs), taken at new diagnosis, from a patient treated with antithyroid drugs. The receptors come from a woman aged 25 to 45 with Graves disease.

This sequence joins TRBV19 and TRBJ2-7; weak D call: TRBD1 (5 bases). The CDR3 totals 14 residues. Trimming stripped 0 bases from V and 6 bases from J, with 12 bases between. The germline V gene has CDR1 LNHDA and CDR2 SQIVND (reference sequence). The CDR3 reads CASSIEGRAGEQYF. The CDR3 coding sequence is TGTGCCAGTAGTATAGAGGGCAGGGCTGGCGAGCAGTACTTC.

CDR3 residues: CASSPTSGINPYNEQFF. As DNA, the CDR3 is TGTGCCAGCAGCCCCACTAGCGGGATTAATCCCTACAATGAGCAGTTCTTC. The chain couples TRBV7-9 to TRBJ2-1, with 10 bases that match TRBD2. J lost 2 bases, V lost 5 bases, and 9 bases had no gene match. The germline CDR1 and CDR2 sequences are SEHNR and FQNEAQ (reference sequence). CDR3 length: 17 amino acids.

This clonotype appeared many times. V is TRBV27 and J is TRBJ1-5; D unresolved. CDR1 and CDR2 (germline): MNHEY, SMNVEV (reference sequence). There are 14 residues in the CDR3. The V end was cut by 5 bases, the J end by 5 bases, with 13 bases between. CDR3 residues: CASSPSSGYQPQHF. The CDR3 DNA reads as TGTGCCAGCAGTCCCTCCTCGGGTTATCAGCCCCAGCATTTT.

This clonotype has a single count. An end of the junction differs from the germline gene, which may be a read error. The CDR3 DNA sequence: TGTGCCGGCAGAACAGGGGAGTCCTATAATTCACCCCTCCACTTT. Translated, it gives CAGRTGESYNSPLHF. The gene calls are TRBV3-1 and TRBJ1-6; 7 bases agree with TRBD1. There are 15 residues in the CDR3. Germline V gene sequence: CDR1 LGHDT, CDR2 YNNKEL (reference sequence). Full variable domain (remainder filled in from reference TRBV3-1 and TRBJ1-6): DTAVSQTPKYLVTQMGNDKSIKCEQNLGHDTMYWYKQDSKKFLKIMFSYNNKELIINETVPNRFSPKSPDKAHLNLHINSLELGDSAVYFCAGRTGESYNSPLHFGNGTRLTVT.

The sample holds many counts of this clonotype. The genes are TRBV28 and TRBJ2-7; D perhaps matches TRBD1 (6 bases). The CDR3 spans 13 residues. Trimming shortened V by 7 bases and J by 2 bases, and 12 bases separated the two germline ends. Germline V gives CDR1 MDHEN, CDR2 SYDVKM. The CDR3 region is CASTRQVPYEQYF. CDR3 nucleotide sequence: TGTGCCAGCACCCGACAGGTGCCCTACGAGCAGTACTTC.

This clonotype was seen repeatedly, ten times or more. This chain joins TRBV12-3 or TRBV12-4 and TRBJ2-1; D gene uncertain. This CDR3 spans 12 amino acids. V was shortened by 7 bases and J by 6 bases, with 10 bases between the two germline ends. The CDR3 bases are TGTGCCAGCAATGAACCGGGCAATGAGCAGTTCTTC. It encodes CASNEPGNEQFF.

V is TRBV9 and J is TRBJ2-2, with a weak D call TRBD1 (6 bases). From germline, CDR1 is SGDLS and CDR2 YYNGEE. The V end lost 4 bases, the J end lost 4 bases, and 14 bases lay between the germline ends. This CDR3 has 15 residues. In DNA, the CDR3 is TGTGCCAGCAGCCCCAGACAGGACCTCACCGGGGAGCTGTTTTTT. This gives the protein CASSPRQDLTGELFF.

There are many counts of this clonotype. The chain carries TRBV2 and TRBJ2-1; D unclear. V lost 8 bases and J lost 7, with 18 bases in between. CDR1 SNHLY and CDR2 FYNNEI come from the germline V gene. The length of the CDR3 is 14 residues. This CDR3 is CASLVGRSSNEQFF. In nucleotides, the CDR3 is TGTGCCAGCTTGGTAGGTCGCTCGTCGAATGAGCAGTTCTTC.

This clonotype was counted a few times. The rearrangement uses TRBV28 and TRBJ2-1; TRBD1 aligns across 8 bases. This CDR3 has 16 amino acids. V lost 8 bases to trimming and J lost 1 base; unmatched junction nucleotides: 10. In germline, CDR1 is MDHEN, CDR2 SYDVKM. For the CDR3, the DNA is TGTGCCAGCGGAGGACAGGGAGTATCGTCCTACAATGAGCAGTTCTTC. This translates into CASGGQGVSSYNEQFF.

This chain connects TRBV24-1 to TRBJ1-2; 10 bases match TRBD1. The CDR3 extends over 14 amino acids. Looked up from germline, CDR1 is KGHDR and CDR2 is SFDVKD. Losses at the gene ends were 4 bases for V and 6 bases for J; bases not matched to a gene: 4. CDR3 sequence reads: CATSDAGTGDGYTF. CDR3 coding DNA: TGTGCCACCAGTGACGCCGGGACAGGGGATGGCTACACCTTC.

The chain combines TRBV5-1 with TRBJ2-2, with 9 bases identical to TRBD2. The CDR3 has 17 residues. Losses at the gene ends were 1 base for V and 4 bases for J; bases not matched to a gene: 8. Germline V CDR1 and CDR2: SGHRS, YFSETQ. CDR3 coding DNA: TGCGCCAGCAGCTTGCAGGGAGCGGGAGGTCGCACCGGGGAGCTGTTTTTT. Protein sequence: CASSLQGAGGRTGELFF.

This clonotype was detected a few times. V gene TRBV2 combines with J gene TRBJ2-1; 7 bases are shared with TRBD2. The CDR3 runs 18 residues. Germline CDR1 SNHLY, CDR2 FYNNEI. Losses at the gene ends were 7 bases for V and 5 bases for J; bases not matched to a gene: 20. CDR3 residues: CASISSGWFPPPNNEQFF. Here the CDR3 DNA reads TGTGCCAGCATCAGTAGCGGGTGGTTCCCCCCCCCCAACAATGAGCAGTTCTTC.

This clonotype was detected ten times or more. In DNA, the CDR3 is TGTGCCAGCAGTCACCAGAACACTGAAGCTTTCTTT. Translated: CASSHQNTEAFF. The chain links TRBV28 to TRBJ1-1; D gene unclear. This CDR3 has 12 amino acids. The V gene's germline CDR1 is MDHEN and CDR2 SYDVKM. The V and J ends lost 5 bases and 1 base respectively, with 5 bases between them.

The rearrangement joins TRBV27 to TRBJ2-7; maybe TRBD2 (7 bases). Germline V gene sequence: CDR1 MNHEY, CDR2 SMNVEV (reference sequence). Trimming stripped 4 bases from V and 5 bases from J, with 18 bases between. The CDR3 spans 15 residues. CDR3 DNA: TGTGCCAGCAGTTCGGTACCGGGGGGCAGGAACGAGCAGTACTTC. Amino acid sequence: CASSSVPGGRNEQYF.

This clonotype showed up just a few times. The chain uses TRBV5-1 and TRBJ1-1; 8 bases are a match to TRBD1. Trimming at V came to 2 bases and at J to 1 base, leaving 10 bases not matched to a gene. This CDR3 is built from 17 residues. Germline CDR1 is SGHRS and CDR2 is YFSETQ. The CDR3 loop reads CASSFGIAGTGNTEAFF. The DNA for the CDR3 is TGCGCCAGCAGCTTTGGGATCGCCGGGACAGGGAACACTGAAGCTTTCTTT.

This clonotype occurred a few times. The chain recombines TRBV9 with TRBJ2-1; D is uncertain. Deletions cut 0 bases from V and 9 bases from J, with 10 bases between. Looked up from germline, CDR1 is SGDLS and CDR2 is YYNGEE. CDR3 length: 13 amino acids. The chain's CDR3 is CASSVGVEFEQFF. The CDR3 DNA is TGTGCCAGCAGCGTAGGGGTAGAATTTGAGCAGTTCTTC. The variable domain in full, completed from reference TRBV9 and TRBJ2-1, reads DSGVTQTPKHLITATGQRVTLRCSPRSGDLSVYWYQQSLDQGLQFLIQYYNGEERAKGNILERFSAQQFPDLHSELNLSSLELGDSALYFCASSVGVEFEQFFGPGTRLTVL.

A note on this clonotype: At one of its ends the junction is not consistent with the germline gene, which may arise from a read error. The rearrangement joins TRBV10-3 to TRBJ1-6; TRBD1 aligns across 9 bases. CDR1 ENHRY and CDR2 SYGVKD come from the germline V gene. This CDR3 has 15 residues. The CDR3 loop is CAISTTGGEDSPPHF. In DNA form, the CDR3 reads TGTGCCATCAGCACAACAGGGGGCGAAGATTCACCCCCCCACTTT.

This clonotype was seen at least ten times. This chain connects TRBV11-2 to TRBJ2-2; 11 bases are a match to TRBD2. The CDR3 has 14 residues. V dropped 5 bases and J dropped 7; count of bases not matched to a gene: 3. Per germline, CDR1 SGHAT and CDR2 FQNNGV. CDR3 protein: CASSRLAGSGELFF. The CDR3 DNA reads TGTGCCAGCAGCCGACTAGCGGGGAGCGGGGAGCTGTTTTTT.